A selection of T cell receptor beta chains follows, all from one sample in a study of shared clonotypes between healthy human individuals. Produced via immunoSEQ multiplex PCR; TCRdb's table is partial and in-frame only. The sample has some 650,000 clones; about 96% are singletons. Sample: naive CD4+ T cells sorted from blood. The source is a woman aged 30 to 39 in good health. Each CDR3 is given with its conserved first and last residue. The order of the fields is CDR3 protein, V gene, J gene, D gene. D genes are given only for firm matches.

CICASSNIQYF	TRBV20-1	TRBJ2-4	NA
CASSPQQLTGIGTEAFF	TRBV7-8	TRBJ1-1	NA
CASSLELENIQYF	TRBV7-2	TRBJ2-4	NA
CASSLAVGVDGYTF	TRBV7-9	TRBJ1-2	NA
CASSQRQGTLTDTQYF	TRBV4-1	TRBJ2-3	TRBD1
CASSPEWGLEEAEKLFF	TRBV18	TRBJ1-4	NA
CASSLGVTDTQYF	TRBV7-9	TRBJ2-3	NA
CSVVWKMGQGVYSNQPQHF	TRBV29-1	TRBJ1-5	TRBD1
CASSPLAANTGELFF	TRBV28	TRBJ2-2	TRBD2
CASFPRGREIPGANVLTF	TRBV7-8	TRBJ2-6	NA
CASSLGVAHGYTF	TRBV5-1	TRBJ1-2	NA
CASSNGLAGWGQETQYF	TRBV5-1	TRBJ2-5	TRBD2
CATSREILGTSRYNEQFF	TRBV15	TRBJ2-1	TRBD2
CASSRRRARTGETQYF	TRBV19	TRBJ2-5	NA
CASSLTGVRQPQHF	TRBV2	TRBJ1-5	TRBD1
CASSSQGAGKNIQYF	TRBV27	TRBJ2-4	TRBD1
CASSPAPGRVQYF	TRBV11-3	TRBJ2-5	NA
CASSTGRPNTDTQYF	TRBV5-1	TRBJ2-3	NA
CASSEDVWNYEQYF	TRBV2	TRBJ2-7	NA
CSVDTNEKLFF	TRBV29-1	TRBJ1-4	NA
CSVARLAGAPYEQYF	TRBV29-1	TRBJ2-7	TRBD2
CAWSRTWNTEAFF	TRBV30	TRBJ1-1	NA
CASSLGTDVPGELFF	TRBV28	TRBJ2-2	NA
CASSLASGNYEQYF	TRBV5-1	TRBJ2-7	NA
CASSPPAGPPKGYTF	TRBV18	TRBJ1-2	NA
CASRLAGVPDTQYF	TRBV19	TRBJ2-3	TRBD2
CASSQGSSGNTIYF	TRBV14	TRBJ1-3	NA
CASSPGGPAGEKLFF	TRBV7-9	TRBJ1-4	NA
CASSLGKLAGDHEQFF	TRBV7-9	TRBJ2-1	TRBD2
CASRPGGTGNEQFF	TRBV28	TRBJ2-1	NA
CASSIFGLASGSVLHYEQYF	TRBV19	TRBJ2-7	TRBD2
CASSEVGQGSLGNQPQHF	TRBV2	TRBJ1-5	NA
CASSWDVENTEAFF	TRBV5-1	TRBJ1-1	NA
CATSRDAGLAGARDEQFF	TRBV15	TRBJ2-1	TRBD2
CASSGPGAQHF	TRBV21-1	TRBJ1-5	NA
CASSPGEVGQNIQYF	TRBV28	TRBJ2-4	NA
CASSVMEGATDTQYF	TRBV9	TRBJ2-3	NA
CAWSVGSRETQYF	TRBV30	TRBJ2-5	NA
CASSSTGNEQFF	TRBV11-3	TRBJ2-1	NA
CASSLLHATGELFF	TRBV7-9	TRBJ2-2	NA
CASSYSYQSNTEAFF	TRBV6-5	TRBJ1-1	NA
CASSPRQGARNTEAFF	TRBV18	TRBJ1-1	TRBD1
CASSLRNQPQHF	TRBV2	TRBJ1-5	NA
CASSLATGSEQYF	TRBV7-7	TRBJ2-7	NA
CASSFGGDDEQFF	TRBV28	TRBJ2-1	TRBD2
CAIRSMGVGSPLHF	TRBV10-3	TRBJ1-6	NA
CASSLTGTVNTGELFF	TRBV7-2	TRBJ2-2	TRBD1
CASSFVLAGQETQYF	TRBV7-2	TRBJ2-5	TRBD2
CASSSGTGWSYGYTF	TRBV2	TRBJ1-2	NA
CASSSYDKGQGAFGYTF	TRBV11-2	TRBJ1-2	TRBD1
CASSLVRGGAEKLFF	TRBV11-2	TRBJ1-4	TRBD1
CASSFLQGGNTEAFF	TRBV28	TRBJ1-1	NA
CASSIGPNTEAFF	TRBV6-6	TRBJ1-1	NA
CASSQTVSGASSYNEQFF	TRBV4-1	TRBJ2-1	TRBD2
CASRLAGSDTQYF	TRBV10-2	TRBJ2-3	TRBD2